These 28 T cell receptor beta chains were sequenced from one sample in a study of cytomegalovirus exposure and HLA in healthy donors. Measured with immunoSEQ multiplex PCR; TCRdb has only the in-frame clones, and not every one. This sample has a few hundred thousand clones, with about nine tenths found just once. The specimen was PBMCs. The receptors were gathered from a woman between 18 and 30 years old in good health and CMV-seronegative.

This chain connects TRBV19 to TRBJ2-7; D perhaps matches TRBD2 (6 bases). V dropped 6 bases and J dropped 0 bases, with 18 bases sitting between them. CDR1 LNHDA and CDR2 SQIVND come from the germline V gene (reference sequence). This CDR3 is 16 amino acids long. CDR3 residues: CASSHPGTLSSYEQYF. The CDR3 region has the DNA TGTGCCAGTAGCCACCCCGGGACTTTAAGCTCCTACGAGCAGTACTTC.

The V gene is TRBV15, the J gene TRBJ1-1; possible D gene TRBD1, 5 bases. V dropped 0 bases and J dropped 5 bases, with 13 bases sitting between them. This CDR3 is built from 15 residues. The germline V gene has CDR1 LNHNV and CDR2 YYDKDF (reference sequence). Written as DNA, the CDR3 is TGTGCCACCAGCAGAGATAGTGGCGGGGGAACTGAAGCTTTCTTT. Its translation: CATSRDSGGGTEAFF.

V usage is TRBV29-1 and J usage is TRBJ2-2, with D possibly matching TRBD1 (6 bases). V dropped 6 bases and J dropped 5 bases, with 10 bases sitting between them. The CDR3 runs 12 residues. The V gene's germline CDR1 is SQVTM and CDR2 ANQGSEA. The CDR3 DNA sequence: TGCAGCGTGGGGGCGGATACCGGGGAGCTGTTTTTT. Translating it yields CSVGADTGELFF.

J is TRBJ2-7 and V is TRBV18; D perhaps matches TRBD1 (6 bases). The CDR3 is 14 amino acids. CDR1 is KGHSH, CDR2 LQKENI, per germline. Deletions cut 3 bases from V and 6 bases from J, with 15 bases between. CDR3 protein: CASSPDSGPSEQYF. In DNA, the CDR3 is TGTGCCAGCTCACCGGACAGCGGCCCCTCCGAGCAGTACTTC.

The chain is built from TRBV7-8 and TRBJ2-2, with a tentative D call TRBD1 (5 bases). Trimming took off 6 bases at V and 2 bases at J, with 16 bases between the two ends. From germline, CDR1 is SGHVS and CDR2 FQNEAQ. CDR3 length: 16 amino acids. CDR3 region: CASSRRTHQNTGELFF. The CDR3 DNA sequence: TGTGCCAGCAGTCGTCGGACACATCAAAACACCGGGGAGCTGTTTTTT.

This chain links TRBV15 with TRBJ2-4; D ambiguous. V was shortened by 0 bases and J by 9 bases, with 15 bases between the two germline ends. Germline CDR1 is LNHNV and CDR2 is YYDKDF (reference sequence). The CDR3 sequence is 15 residues long. As DNA, the CDR3 is TGTGCCACCAGCAGAGAGCGGTCTTACGTGGGCATTCAGTACTTC. Residues: CATSRERSYVGIQYF.

CDR3 protein: CASSPYSSSGNTIYF. CDR3 DNA: TGTGCCAGCAGTCCGTACAGTTCCTCTGGAAACACCATATATTTT. The rearrangement links TRBV27 to TRBJ1-3; D gene uncertain. Trimming took 5 bases from V and 0 from J, leaving 11 bases between them. Germline CDR1 reads MNHEY; CDR2 reads SMNVEV (reference sequence). This CDR3 region has 15 residues.

As to this clone: Other DNA sequences within the sample encode an identical CDR3. The V and J genes are TRBV7-9 and TRBJ2-7; weak D call: TRBD1 (5 bases). This CDR3 spans 11 amino acids. V was clipped by 2 bases and J by 6 bases, with 5 bases between them. CDR1 is SEHNR and CDR2 is FQNEAQ in the germline V gene (reference sequence). The chain's CDR3 is CASSLRGEQYF. The CDR3 DNA sequence: TGTGCCAGCAGCTTAAGGGGCGAGCAGTACTTC.

The chain is built from TRBV11-2 and TRBJ1-1; D is uncertain. V lost 5 bases to trimming and J lost 5 bases, with 12 bases between them. CDR1 is SGHAT, CDR2 FQNNGV, per germline. CDR3 length equals 13 residues. CDR3 residues: CASSRSGWTEAFF. The CDR3 bases are TGTGCCAGCAGCCGATCCGGGTGGACTGAAGCTTTCTTT.

The chain uses TRBV29-1 and TRBJ1-1; TRBD1 agrees at 7 bases. CDR3 length equals 13 residues. Germline lookup yields CDR1 SQVTM and CDR2 ANQGSEA. V lost 4 bases and J lost 1; bases outside the gene matches: 3. CDR3 in DNA: TGCAGCGTTGGAAGGGGGCGGAACACTGAAGCTTTCTTT. Translated: CSVGRGRNTEAFF. Looking up the rest from reference TRBV29-1 and TRBJ1-1 gives the full variable domain: SAVISQKPSRDICQRGTSLTIQCQVDSQVTMMFWYRQQPGQSLTLIATANQGSEATYESGFVIDKFPISRPNLTFSTLTVSNMSPEDSSIYLCSVGRGRNTEAFFGQGTRLTVV.

The V call is TRBV6-4, the J call TRBJ2-2; 14 bases fit TRBD2. Germline lookup yields CDR1 MRHNA and CDR2 SNTAGT. The CDR3 loop spans 16 amino acids. J was trimmed by 4 bases and V by 5 bases; bases with no gene match: 3. CDR3 in amino acids: CASSTGTSGGTGELFF. In DNA, the CDR3 is TGTGCCAGCAGTACCGGGACTAGCGGGGGCACCGGGGAGCTGTTTTTT.

The rearrangement links TRBV28 to TRBJ2-6, with D possibly being TRBD1 (7 bases). The V end lost 5 bases, the J end lost 2 bases, and 16 bases lay between the germline ends. CDR1 is MDHEN, CDR2 SYDVKM, per germline. CDR3 length equals 17 residues. The CDR3 is CASSPHDREAGANVLTF. Written as DNA, the CDR3 is TGTGCCAGCAGTCCCCACGACAGGGAGGCTGGGGCCAACGTCCTGACTTTC.

This clone is a singleton in its sample. J is TRBJ2-5 and V is TRBV7-8; D is possibly TRBD2 (7 bases). In germline, CDR1 is SGHVS, CDR2 FQNEAQ. The ends were cut back, 3 bases at V and 4 bases at J, with 21 bases in the middle. The CDR3 spans 17 residues. The CDR3 coding sequence is TGTGCCAGCAGCTTTGTCCCGGGACCGAGGGGGGGAGAGACCCAGTACTTC. It specifies CASSFVPGPRGGETQYF.

CDR3 sequence: CASSELAGELFF. DNA of the CDR3: TGTGCCAGCAGCGAGCTAGCCGGGGAGCTGTTTTTT. The rearrangement uses TRBV7-9 and TRBJ2-2, with unresolved D. The length of the CDR3 is 12 residues. Germline V gives CDR1 SEHNR, CDR2 FQNEAQ (reference sequence). Trimming removed 5 bases from V and 6 bases from J, with 7 bases in between.

This sequence joins TRBV6-5 and TRBJ1-3, with a possible D match to TRBD1 (6 bases). V lost 6 bases and J lost 0, with 12 bases in between. Germline CDR1 reads MNHEY; CDR2 reads SVGAGI. The CDR3 totals 15 residues. CDR3 in amino acids: CASSPQGNSGNTIYF. CDR3 coding DNA: TGTGCCAGCAGCCCACAGGGAAACTCTGGAAACACCATATATTTT.

The chain has TRBV15 and TRBJ2-6, with a weak D call TRBD2 (6 bases). The CDR3 totals 18 residues. The germline V gene encodes CDR1 LNHNV and CDR2 YYDKDF (reference sequence). V lost 2 bases and J 0 bases, leaving 14 bases between the germline ends. This chain's CDR3 is CATSRSWGLISGANVLTF. In DNA, the CDR3 is TGTGCCACCAGCAGATCCTGGGGACTCATCTCTGGGGCCAACGTCCTGACTTTC.

V gene TRBV30 combines with J gene TRBJ1-5; unclear D gene. This CDR3 is built from 14 residues. Trimming took 0 bases from V and 0 from J, leaving 6 bases between them. The germline V gene encodes CDR1 GTSNPN and CDR2 SVGIG (reference sequence). The CDR3 sequence: CAWSVLPSNQPQHF. The DNA for the CDR3 is TGTGCCTGGAGTGTACTTCCTAGCAATCAGCCCCAGCATTTT.

The rearrangement links TRBV5-6 to TRBJ2-7; TRBD1 is a possible D gene (6 bases). Germline V gives CDR1 SGHDT, CDR2 YYEEEE. CDR3 size: 17 residues. Trimming stripped 4 bases from V and 2 bases from J, with 22 bases between. The CDR3 protein is CASSPLGFRGTTYEQYF. The DNA of the CDR3 is TGTGCCAGCAGCCCGCTCGGCTTTAGGGGGACAACCTACGAGCAGTACTTC.

The chain couples TRBV7-8 to TRBJ2-3; a weak D match, TRBD2 (5 bases). The CDR3 loop spans 15 amino acids. Trimming pared 7 bases from V and 0 bases from J, leaving 14 bases between. CDR1 is SGHVS and CDR2 is FQNEAQ in the germline V gene. The CDR3 region is CASNSGELSTDTQYF. The CDR3 DNA sequence: TGTGCCAGCAACTCCGGGGAGCTGAGCACAGATACGCAGTATTTT.

This clone has only one observation. Other nucleotide sequences from this sample produce the same CDR3. The chain couples TRBV6-5 to TRBJ2-1; no reliable D call. This CDR3 comprises 15 residues. Looked up from germline, CDR1 is MNHEY and CDR2 is SVGAGI. V was clipped by 3 bases and J by 0 bases, with 9 bases between them. CDR3: CASSYRRGSYNEQFF. The DNA of the CDR3 is TGTGCCAGCAGTTATCGACGCGGCTCCTACAATGAGCAGTTCTTC.

This rearrangement joins TRBV27 to TRBJ1-5; D is perhaps TRBD1 (5 bases). The CDR3 totals 14 residues. With 4 bases removed from V and 2 bases from J, the gap between germline ends came to 9 bases. Germline CDR1 MNHEY, CDR2 SMNVEV (reference sequence). The CDR3 region has the DNA TGTGCCAGCAGTTCGGGGGGGGGCAATCAGCCCCAGCATTTT. This gives the protein CASSSGGGNQPQHF.

This clone was observed once. V gene TRBV9 combines with J gene TRBJ2-5; 9 nucleotides agree with TRBD1. Trimming cost V 3 bases and J 0 bases; bases outside gene matches: 9. Per germline, CDR1 SGDLS and CDR2 YYNGEE. The CDR3 contains 17 residues. This chain's CDR3 is CASSASGTGMDQETQYF. CDR3 bases: TGTGCCAGCAGCGCGTCCGGGACAGGGATGGACCAAGAGACCCAGTACTTC. The complete variable domain, with remaining parts taken from reference TRBV9 and TRBJ2-5, reads DSGVTQTPKHLITATGQRVTLRCSPRSGDLSVYWYQQSLDQGLQFLIQYYNGEERAKGNILERFSAQQFPDLHSELNLSSLELGDSALYFCASSASGTGMDQETQYFGPGTRLLVL.

The V gene is TRBV18, the J gene TRBJ2-7, with 7 bases aligning to TRBD1. With V trimmed by 3 bases and J by 3 bases, 8 bases remained unmatched. There are 15 residues in the CDR3. The germline V gene encodes CDR1 KGHSH and CDR2 LQKENI. Written as DNA, the CDR3 is TGTGCCAGCTCACCCCGGGACAGATCGATCTACGAGCAGTACTTC. It specifies CASSPRDRSIYEQYF.

The V and J genes are TRBV7-8 and TRBJ2-7; 8 nucleotides align to TRBD1. The CDR3 consists of 15 residues. From germline, CDR1 is SGHVS and CDR2 FQNEAQ. Trimming took 4 bases from V and 1 from J; bases not matched to a gene: 6. CDR3 DNA sequence: TGTGCCAGCAGCTCCCGGGACAGGAGTTCCTACGAGCAGTACTTC. As protein: CASSSRDRSSYEQYF.

This chain links TRBV7-8 with TRBJ2-2; possibly TRBD2 for D (6 bases). Germline CDR1 and CDR2: SGHVS and FQNEAQ. V gave up 1 base and J gave up 7 bases, with 13 bases separating them. The CDR3 length is 15 residues. The CDR3, as DNA: TGTGCCAGCAGCTTAGTTGGAGGGGCGCACGGGGAGCTGTTTTTT. Translated, it gives CASSLVGGAHGELFF. Full variable domain (missing parts from reference TRBV7-8 and TRBJ2-2): GAGVSQSPRYKVAKRGQDVALRCDPISGHVSLFWYQQALGQGPEFLTYFQNEAQLDKSGLPSDRFFAERPEGSVSTLKIQRTQQEDSAVYLCASSLVGGAHGELFFGEGSRLTVL.

CDR3 sequence (DNA): TGTGCCAGCAGTTTAAGATGGGAGGGGAATCAGCCCCAGCATTTT. Translating it yields CASSLRWEGNQPQHF. The chain carries TRBV28 and TRBJ1-5; D is perhaps TRBD1 (5 bases). Germline lookup yields CDR1 MDHEN and CDR2 SYDVKM. The V gene lost 2 bases and the J gene lost 4 bases, with 12 bases spanning the gap. The length of the CDR3 is 15 residues.

V is TRBV6-6 and J is TRBJ2-7, with 10 bases identical to TRBD1. Germline CDR1 is MNHNY and CDR2 is SVGAGI (reference sequence). V shed 6 bases and J 3 bases; nucleotides not matched to a gene: 8. This CDR3 region has 15 residues. The DNA for the CDR3 is TGTGCCAGCAGGGGACCGGGACAGGGGAGCTACGAGCAGTACTTC. Amino acids: CASRGPGQGSYEQYF.

The chain couples TRBV4-1 to TRBJ2-1, with 9 bases aligning to TRBD1. CDR3 length: 16 amino acids. V lost 1 base and J lost 9; bases outside the gene matches: 10. From germline, CDR1 is MGHRA and CDR2 YSYEKL. The CDR3 DNA reads as TGCGCCAGCAGCCAAGCTCGGACAGGGGTAAGGACTGAGCAGTTCTTC. Translation: CASSQARTGVRTEQFF.